What follows describes a single T cell receptor beta chain. The antigen is not known. Vbeta (60) and Jbeta (13) primers were used in the PCR. Libraries were prepared by immunoSEQ multiplex PCR; TCRdb keeps only in-frame clonotypes and omits some of them. This table has 90,000 to 100,000 clones, about two thirds appearing once. The source of the sample is a study of cytomegalovirus exposure and HLA in healthy donors. Study-level points and caveats: In a later analysis, parvovirus B19, influenza, CMV and Epstein-Barr virus appeared linked to several top co-occurrence clusters. Sequencing depth roughly uniform across donors was assumed in presence/absence analyses. Only CMV serostatus was available as immune exposure information.

Germline V gives CDR1 LGHNA, CDR2 YNFKEQ. This CDR3 has 17 amino acids. With 1 base removed from V and 2 bases from J, the gap between germline ends came to 15 bases. This chain uses TRBV4-2 with TRBJ1-5; D call uncertain. The sequenced material came from PBMCs. This clonotype was obtained from a boy younger than 18 in good health and CMV-seropositive. The CDR3 here is CASSQVGSAPGNQPQHF. Written as DNA, the CDR3 is TGTGCCAGCAGCCAAGTAGGGAGCGCGCCCGGCAATCAGCCCCAGCATTTT.